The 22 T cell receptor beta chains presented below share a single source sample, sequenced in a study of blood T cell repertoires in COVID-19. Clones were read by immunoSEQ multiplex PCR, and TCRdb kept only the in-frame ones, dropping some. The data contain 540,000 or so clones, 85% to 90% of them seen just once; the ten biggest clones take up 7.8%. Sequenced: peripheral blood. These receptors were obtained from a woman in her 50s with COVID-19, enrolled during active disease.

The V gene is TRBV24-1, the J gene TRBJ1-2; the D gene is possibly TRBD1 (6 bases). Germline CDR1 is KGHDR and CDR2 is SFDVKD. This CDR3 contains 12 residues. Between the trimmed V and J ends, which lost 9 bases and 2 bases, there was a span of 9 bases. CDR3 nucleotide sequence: TGTGCCACCGGGGACACCAACTATGGCTACACCTTC. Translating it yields CATGDTNYGYTF.

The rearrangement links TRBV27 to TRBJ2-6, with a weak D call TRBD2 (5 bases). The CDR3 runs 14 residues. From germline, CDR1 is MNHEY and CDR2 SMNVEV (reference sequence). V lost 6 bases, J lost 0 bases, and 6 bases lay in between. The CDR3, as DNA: TGTGCCAGCAGCCGGGGCTCTGGGGCCAACGTCCTGACTTTC. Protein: CASSRGSGANVLTF.

This chain's CDR3 is CASGFGTGQGNTIYF. CDR3 DNA sequence: TGTGCTAGTGGCTTTGGGACAGGACAAGGAAACACCATATATTTT. This chain joins TRBV12-5 and TRBJ1-3, with 8 nucleotides matching TRBD1. J lost 4 bases, V lost 6 bases, and 8 bases had no gene match. Germline V CDR1 and CDR2: LGHNT, FRNRAP. CDR3 length equals 15 residues. Based on the CDR3 plus reference TRBV12-5 and TRBJ1-3, the full variable domain is DARVTQTPRHKVTEMGQEVTMRCQPILGHNTVFWYRQTMMQGLELLAYFRNRAPLDDSGMPKDRFSAEMPDATLATLKIQPSEPRDSAVYFCASGFGTGQGNTIYFGEGSWLTVV.

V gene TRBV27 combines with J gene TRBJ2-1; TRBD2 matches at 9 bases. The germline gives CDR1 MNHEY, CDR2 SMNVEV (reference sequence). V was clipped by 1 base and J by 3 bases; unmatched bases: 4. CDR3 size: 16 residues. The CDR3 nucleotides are TGTGCCAGCAGTTTATGGGGAGCGGGGGGCTACAATGAGCAGTTCTTC. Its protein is CASSLWGAGGYNEQFF.

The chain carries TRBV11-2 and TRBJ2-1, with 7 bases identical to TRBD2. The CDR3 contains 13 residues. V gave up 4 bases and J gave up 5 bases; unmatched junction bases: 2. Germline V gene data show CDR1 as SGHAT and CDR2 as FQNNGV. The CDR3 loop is CASSSGLNNEQFF. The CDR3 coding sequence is TGTGCCAGCAGCTCGGGACTAAACAATGAGCAGTTCTTC.

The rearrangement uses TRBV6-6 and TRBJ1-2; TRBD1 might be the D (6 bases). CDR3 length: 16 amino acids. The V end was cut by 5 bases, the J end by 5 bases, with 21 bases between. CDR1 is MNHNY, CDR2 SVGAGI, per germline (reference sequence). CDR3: CASSQDIRGKGYGYTF. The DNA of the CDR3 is TGTGCCAGCAGTCAAGATATTAGGGGGAAGGGATATGGCTACACCTTC.

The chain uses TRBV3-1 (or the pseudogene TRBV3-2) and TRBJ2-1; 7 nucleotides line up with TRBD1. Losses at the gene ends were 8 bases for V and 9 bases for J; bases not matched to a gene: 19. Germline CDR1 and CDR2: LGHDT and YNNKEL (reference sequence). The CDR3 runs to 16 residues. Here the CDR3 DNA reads TGTGCCAGCTGCACTCTACCCAGGGGGAGTGCCGCTGAGCAGTTCTTC. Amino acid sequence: CASCTLPRGSAAEQFF.

CDR3 region: CASSQVVLGRGGEAFF. DNA of the CDR3: TGCGCCAGCAGCCAAGTAGTACTGGGGAGGGGTGGTGAAGCTTTCTTT. This chain connects TRBV4-1 to TRBJ1-1; maybe TRBD1 (5 bases). The CDR3 totals 16 residues. V gave up 1 base and J gave up 7 bases, with 19 bases separating them. Germline CDR1 MGHRA, CDR2 YSYEKL.

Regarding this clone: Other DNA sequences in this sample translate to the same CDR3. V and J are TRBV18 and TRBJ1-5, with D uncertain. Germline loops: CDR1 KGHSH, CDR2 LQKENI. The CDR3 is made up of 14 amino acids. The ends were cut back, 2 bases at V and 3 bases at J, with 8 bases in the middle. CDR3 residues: CASSPGQNNQPQHF. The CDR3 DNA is TGTGCCAGCTCACCAGGGCAGAACAATCAGCCCCAGCATTTT.

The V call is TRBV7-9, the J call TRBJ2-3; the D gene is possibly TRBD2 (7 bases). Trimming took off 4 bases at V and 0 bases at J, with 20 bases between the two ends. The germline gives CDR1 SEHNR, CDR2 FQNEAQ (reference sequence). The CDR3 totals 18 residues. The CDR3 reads CASSSPRGPAPSTDTQYF. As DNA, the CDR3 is TGTGCCAGCAGCTCCCCGCGGGGGCCAGCGCCAAGCACAGATACGCAGTATTTT. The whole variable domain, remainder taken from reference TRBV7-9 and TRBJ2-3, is DTGVSQNPRHKITKRGQNVTFRCDPISEHNRLYWYRQTLGQGPEFLTYFQNEAQLEKSRLLSDRFSAERPKGSFSTLEIQRTEQGDSAMYLCASSSPRGPAPSTDTQYFGPGTRLTVL.

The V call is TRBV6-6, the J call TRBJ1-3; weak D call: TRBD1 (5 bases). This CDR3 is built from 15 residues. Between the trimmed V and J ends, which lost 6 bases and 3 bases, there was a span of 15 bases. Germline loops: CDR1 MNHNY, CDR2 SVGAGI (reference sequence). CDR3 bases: TGTGCCAGCAGGCCCGGACAATCTTTTGGAAACACCATATATTTT. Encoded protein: CASRPGQSFGNTIYF.

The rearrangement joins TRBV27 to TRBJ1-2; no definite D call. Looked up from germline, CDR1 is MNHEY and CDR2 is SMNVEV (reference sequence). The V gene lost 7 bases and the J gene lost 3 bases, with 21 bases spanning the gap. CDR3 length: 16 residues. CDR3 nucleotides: TGTGCCAGCACCCCTTACGGGGAAAGTGGGGACTATGGCTACACCTTC. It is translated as CASTPYGESGDYGYTF.

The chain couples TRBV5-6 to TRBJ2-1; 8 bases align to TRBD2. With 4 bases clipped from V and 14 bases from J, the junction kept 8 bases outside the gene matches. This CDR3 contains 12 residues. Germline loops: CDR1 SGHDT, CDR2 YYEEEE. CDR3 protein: CASSGLAGRKFF. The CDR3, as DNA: TGTGCCAGCAGCGGTTTAGCGGGAAGGAAGTTCTTC.

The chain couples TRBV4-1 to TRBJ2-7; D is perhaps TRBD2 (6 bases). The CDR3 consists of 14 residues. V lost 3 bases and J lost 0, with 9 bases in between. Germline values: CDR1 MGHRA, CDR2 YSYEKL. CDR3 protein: CASSQRGLSYEQYF. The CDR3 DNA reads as TGCGCCAGCAGCCAGCGGGGCCTCTCCTACGAGCAGTACTTC.

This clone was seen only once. The CDR3: CASKSPGSNLNTEAFF. CDR3 bases: TGCGCCAGCAAATCCCCCGGGTCAAATCTGAACACTGAAGCTTTCTTT. The chain links TRBV4-1 to TRBJ1-1; unclear D gene. Trimming pared 7 bases from V and 0 bases from J, leaving 18 bases between. Looked up from germline, CDR1 is MGHRA and CDR2 is YSYEKL. The CDR3 contains 16 residues.

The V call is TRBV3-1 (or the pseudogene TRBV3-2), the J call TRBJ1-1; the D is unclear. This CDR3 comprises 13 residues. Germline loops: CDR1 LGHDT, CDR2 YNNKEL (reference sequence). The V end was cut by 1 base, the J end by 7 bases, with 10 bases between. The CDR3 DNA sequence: TGTGCCAGCAGCCAAGTTCCCGGGAGTGAAGCTTTCTTT. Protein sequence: CASSQVPGSEAFF.

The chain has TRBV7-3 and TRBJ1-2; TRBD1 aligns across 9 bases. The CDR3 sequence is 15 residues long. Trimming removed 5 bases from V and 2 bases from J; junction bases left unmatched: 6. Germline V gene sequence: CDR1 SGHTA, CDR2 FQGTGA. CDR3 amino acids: CASSPTGGVNYGYTF. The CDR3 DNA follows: TGTGCCAGCAGCCCCACAGGGGGCGTCAACTATGGCTACACCTTC.

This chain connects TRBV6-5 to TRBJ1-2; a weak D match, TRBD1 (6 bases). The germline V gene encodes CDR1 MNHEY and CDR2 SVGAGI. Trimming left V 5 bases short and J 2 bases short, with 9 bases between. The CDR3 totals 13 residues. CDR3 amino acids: CASSRRGNYGYTF. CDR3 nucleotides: TGTGCCAGCAGTCGCAGGGGCAACTATGGCTACACCTTC.

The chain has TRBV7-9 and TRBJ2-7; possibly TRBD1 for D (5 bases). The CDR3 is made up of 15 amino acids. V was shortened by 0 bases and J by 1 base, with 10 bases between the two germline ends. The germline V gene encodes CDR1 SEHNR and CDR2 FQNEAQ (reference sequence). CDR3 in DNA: TGTGCCAGCAGCTTAGCCAAGGGGATGTCCTACGAGCAGTACTTC. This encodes CASSLAKGMSYEQYF.

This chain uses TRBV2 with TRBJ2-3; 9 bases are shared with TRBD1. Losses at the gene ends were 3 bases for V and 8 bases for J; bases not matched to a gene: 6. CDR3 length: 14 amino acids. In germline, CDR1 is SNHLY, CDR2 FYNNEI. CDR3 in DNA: TGTGCCAGCAGTGATGACAGGGGGTATCGTACGCAGTATTTT. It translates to CASSDDRGYRTQYF. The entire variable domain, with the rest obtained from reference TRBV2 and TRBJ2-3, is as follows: EPEVTQTPSHQVTQMGQEVILRCVPISNHLYFYWYRQILGQKVEFLVSFYNNEISEKSEIFDDQFSVERPDGSNFTLKIRSTKLEDSAMYFCASSDDRGYRTQYFGPGTRLTVL.

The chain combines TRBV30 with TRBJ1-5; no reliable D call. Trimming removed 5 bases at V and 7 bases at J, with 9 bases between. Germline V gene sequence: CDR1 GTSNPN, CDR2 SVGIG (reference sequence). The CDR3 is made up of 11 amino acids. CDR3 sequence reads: CAWGEEQPQHF. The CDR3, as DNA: TGTGCCTGGGGGGAGGAGCAGCCCCAGCATTTT.

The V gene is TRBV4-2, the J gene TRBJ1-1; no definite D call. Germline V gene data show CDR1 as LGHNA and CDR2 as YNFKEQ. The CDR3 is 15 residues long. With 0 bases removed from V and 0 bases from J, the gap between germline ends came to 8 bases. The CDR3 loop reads CASSQELSVNTEAFF. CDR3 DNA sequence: TGTGCCAGCAGCCAAGAACTATCAGTGAACACTGAAGCTTTCTTT.